The next 9 T cell receptor beta chains were all read from a single sample in a study of cytomegalovirus exposure and HLA in healthy donors. This table comes from immunoSEQ multiplex PCR, and its TCRdb copy is limited to in-frame clones, with some not included. The sample has about 120,000 clones, about 85% seen once. Material: PBMCs. The source is a woman in her 30s in good health and CMV-seronegative.

This chain links TRBV4-1 with TRBJ1-2, with TRBD1 as a possible D gene (5 bases). Germline V CDR1 and CDR2: MGHRA, YSYEKL. The CDR3 covers 13 residues. V was pared by 4 bases and J by 8 bases, with 14 bases between. Here the CDR3 reads CASSPLGVRGYTF. CDR3 in DNA: TGCGCCAGCAGCCCTTTAGGGGTGCGGGGCTACACCTTC.

A few counts support this clone. This chain joins TRBV14 and TRBJ2-1, with TRBD1 identical over 9 bases. Looked up from germline, CDR1 is SGHDN and CDR2 is FVKESK. This CDR3 is 16 amino acids long. J lost 5 bases, V lost 4 bases, and 9 bases had no gene match. The CDR3 protein is CASSRTGTGMDNEQFF. In nucleotides, the CDR3 is TGTGCCAGCAGCCGTACCGGGACAGGGATGGACAATGAGCAGTTCTTC.

This clone was counted only a few times. The gene calls are TRBV27 and TRBJ2-7, with D tentatively TRBD1 (6 bases). The germline CDR1 and CDR2 sequences are MNHEY and SMNVEV (reference sequence). The CDR3 runs 14 residues. Trimming took off 2 bases at V and 2 bases at J, with 10 bases between the two ends. As DNA, the CDR3 is TGTGCCAGCAGTTTACTTGGGGGCCCCTACGAGCAGTACTTC. Translated, it gives CASSLLGGPYEQYF.

This clone was counted a few times. The V and J genes are TRBV19 and TRBJ1-5; TRBD1 matches at 7 bases. J gave up 3 bases and V 9 bases, and 8 bases lay outside the gene matches. The V gene's germline CDR1 is LNHDA and CDR2 SQIVND (reference sequence). This CDR3 region has 14 residues. The CDR3 DNA follows: TGTGCCAGCCTAAGACAGGGTTTCAATCAGCCCCAGCATTTT. Protein sequence: CASLRQGFNQPQHF.

The chain carries TRBV7-9 and TRBJ1-5; D perhaps matches TRBD1 (6 bases). CDR1 SEHNR and CDR2 FQNEAQ come from the germline V gene (reference sequence). There are 16 residues in the CDR3. Deletions cut 5 bases from V and 0 bases from J, with 14 bases between. The CDR3 reads CASSGKWDNSNQPQHF. CDR3 sequence (DNA): TGTGCCAGCAGCGGGAAGTGGGACAATAGCAATCAGCCCCAGCATTTT.

CDR3 loop: CASSLTGVDEQYF. The CDR3 coding sequence is TGCGCCAGCAGCCTTACAGGGGTGGACGAGCAGTACTTC. The chain uses TRBV5-1 and TRBJ2-7; 7 nucleotides match TRBD1. V gave up 4 bases and J gave up 5 bases; unmatched junction bases: 6. Germline V CDR1 and CDR2: SGHRS, YFSETQ. The CDR3 totals 13 residues.

The chain has TRBV18 and TRBJ2-1, with D maybe TRBD2 (5 bases). In germline, CDR1 is KGHSH, CDR2 LQKENI. V was trimmed by 6 bases and J by 9 bases, leaving 15 bases between them. This CDR3 spans 13 amino acids. DNA of the CDR3: TGTGCCAGCTCCCAGTCACTAGAGCTTGAGCAGTTCTTC. Translation: CASSQSLELEQFF. Combining the CDR3 with reference TRBV18 and TRBJ2-1 gives the whole variable domain NAGVMQNPRHLVRRRGQEARLRCSPMKGHSHVYWYRQLPEEGLKFMVYLQKENIIDESGMPKERFSAEFPKEGPSILRIQQVVRGDSAAYFCASSQSLELEQFFGPGTRLTVL.

The chain combines TRBV19 with TRBJ1-5, with 8 bases identical to TRBD1. The CDR3 covers 14 residues. V lost 7 bases to trimming and J lost 4 bases; unmatched junction nucleotides: 6. CDR1 and CDR2 from the germline V gene are LNHDA and SQIVND (reference sequence). In nucleotides, the CDR3 is TGTGCCAGTACCCCCCGGGACAGGAATCAGCCCCAGCATTTT. Translation gives CASTPRDRNQPQHF.

This chain joins TRBV7-2 and TRBJ2-1, with D perhaps TRBD1 (6 bases). V was pared by 7 bases and J by 0 bases, with 13 bases between. The CDR3 is 15 amino acids. The germline V gene has CDR1 SGHTA and CDR2 FQGNSA. CDR3 amino acids: CASIIGTSSYNEQFF. As DNA, the CDR3 is TGTGCCAGCATCATCGGGACAAGCTCCTACAATGAGCAGTTCTTC.